The 23 T cell receptor beta chains listed next were all sequenced from one sample in a study of cytomegalovirus exposure and HLA in healthy donors (dated 2017 in TCRdb). Receptor amplification or capture employed the immunoSEQ multiplex PCR assay. For the multiplex PCR, a mixture combining 60 forward primers for TCR Vbeta segments and 13 reverse primers for TCR Jbeta segments was used. This immuneACCESS table, as held by TCRdb, lists in-frame sequences with V and J called but not all clones. Of the missing ones, under half trace to an unresolved V gene in checked studies; the others have no known cause. This sample lists some 150,000 clones; 76% were detected once. The top ten constitute about 0.69% of the sample. Sequenced material: PBMCs. These TCRs come from a female donor in good health and CMV-seronegative.

V usage is TRBV28 and J usage is TRBJ2-2, with 9 bases fitting TRBD2. The CDR3 loop spans 17 amino acids. V gave up 5 bases and J gave up 6 bases; unmatched junction bases: 13. Germline CDR1 MDHEN, CDR2 SYDVKM. The CDR3 loop reads CASSPTTGLAGSGELFF. DNA for the CDR3: TGTGCCAGCAGTCCCACCACTGGGCTAGCGGGGTCCGGGGAGCTGTTTTTT.

Here the CDR3 reads CASSLGGNTEAFF. CDR3 bases: TGTGCCAGCAGTTTGGGGGGGAACACTGAAGCTTTCTTT. The J gene is TRBJ1-1, the V gene TRBV27; D possibly corresponds to TRBD1 (5 bases). The germline CDR1 and CDR2 sequences are MNHEY and SMNVEV (reference sequence). The CDR3 spans 13 residues. Trimming stripped 3 bases from V and 1 base from J, with 6 bases between.

The chain couples TRBV28 to TRBJ2-4; 8 nucleotides align to TRBD1. Looked up from germline, CDR1 is MDHEN and CDR2 is SYDVKM. CDR3 length: 15 amino acids. J lost 6 bases, V lost 8 bases, and 12 bases had no gene match. CDR3 bases: TGTGCCAGCCTTTCTGGCGGGACAGGATTAAACATTCAGTACTTC. Translated: CASLSGGTGLNIQYF.

The chain employs TRBV5-4 and TRBJ2-5, with D maybe TRBD2 (5 bases). The CDR3 has 13 residues. Per the germline V gene, CDR1 is SGHNT and CDR2 is YYREEE (reference sequence). Trimming shortened V by 0 bases and J by 4 bases, and 7 bases separated the two germline ends. CDR3 in amino acids: CASSLGGSETQYF. The CDR3 region has the DNA TGTGCCAGCAGCTTGGGAGGGTCAGAGACCCAGTACTTC. Using reference TRBV5-4 and TRBJ2-5 for the parts outside the CDR3, the full variable domain is ETGVTQSPTHLIKTRGQQVTLRCSSQSGHNTVSWYQQALGQGPQFIFQYYREEENGRGNFPPRFSGLQFPNYSSELNVNALELDDSALYLCASSLGGSETQYFGPGTRLLVL.

For the CDR3, the DNA is TGTGCCAGCAGCCCATCGGTACTCCCGGAGGACACTGAAGCTTTCTTT. Protein product: CASSPSVLPEDTEAFF. The chain carries TRBV7-6 and TRBJ1-1, with D unclear. The V gene lost 5 bases and the J gene lost 3 bases, with 19 bases spanning the gap. From germline, CDR1 is SGHVS and CDR2 FNYEAQ. The CDR3 is 16 residues long.

The genes are TRBV30 and TRBJ1-5, with 7 bases identical to TRBD1. The CDR3 is made up of 14 amino acids. From germline, CDR1 is GTSNPN and CDR2 SVGIG (reference sequence). The V segment lost 2 bases and the J segment 9 bases; nucleotides outside the gene matches: 10. CDR3 amino acids: CAWSLVQGGLPQHF. DNA for the CDR3: TGTGCCTGGAGTCTTGTCCAGGGGGGATTGCCCCAGCATTTT.

V usage is TRBV7-6 and J usage is TRBJ2-3, with D tentatively TRBD2 (6 bases). The germline V and J ends were trimmed by 5 bases and 4 bases, with 10 bases remaining between them. The V gene's germline CDR1 is SGHVS and CDR2 FNYEAQ. The CDR3 is 13 amino acids. Written as DNA, the CDR3 is TGTGCCAGCAGCGCGGGACGCGCAGATACGCAGTATTTT. Encoded protein: CASSAGRADTQYF.

This clone was counted a few times. V and J are TRBV28 and TRBJ2-2, with no clear D. Per germline, CDR1 MDHEN and CDR2 SYDVKM. This CDR3 contains 13 residues. Trimming removed 5 bases at V and 1 base at J, with 5 bases between. This CDR3 is CASSKRNTGELFF. The CDR3, as DNA: TGTGCCAGCAGTAAGCGGAACACCGGGGAGCTGTTTTTT.

The chain employs TRBV2 and TRBJ2-6; D uncertain. The V gene lost 11 bases and the J gene lost 0 bases, with 14 bases spanning the gap. Per the germline V gene, CDR1 is SNHLY and CDR2 is FYNNEI. The CDR3 sequence is 15 residues long. CDR3 DNA: TGTGCCGGAAAACCAGGTAGCTCTGGGGCCAACGTCCTGACTTTC. Its protein is CAGKPGSSGANVLTF.

This clone appeared a few times. The chain has TRBV6-4 and TRBJ2-5, with D possibly being TRBD2 (6 bases). This CDR3 spans 14 amino acids. Germline-derived CDR1 and CDR2 are MRHNA and SNTAGT. The V end lost 5 bases, the J end lost 2 bases, and 12 bases lay between the germline ends. The CDR3 region has the DNA TGTGCCAGCAGTCCATCGGCGGGGCAAGAGACCCAGTACTTC. It translates to CASSPSAGQETQYF.

This clone was seen only once. The chain is built from TRBV9 and TRBJ2-5; possible D gene TRBD2, 5 bases. V was clipped by 2 bases and J by 1 base, with 15 bases between them. In germline, CDR1 is SGDLS, CDR2 YYNGEE. The CDR3 consists of 16 residues. The CDR3: CASSVDVGVAQETQYF. As DNA, the CDR3 is TGTGCCAGCAGCGTCGACGTCGGGGTTGCCCAAGAGACCCAGTACTTC.

The V gene is TRBV18, the J gene TRBJ1-4, with a weak D call TRBD1 (5 bases). CDR3 size: 14 residues. V was pared by 0 bases and J by 7 bases, with 9 bases between. Germline V CDR1 and CDR2: KGHSH, LQKENI. The CDR3 bases are TGTGCCAGCTCACCACCCTCGGGGGGTGAAAAACTGTTTTTT. Its translation: CASSPPSGGEKLFF.

The chain uses TRBV1 and TRBJ2-3; the table's D gene call, TRBD2, was not cross checked with the DNA. TRBV1 constitutes a pseudogene. The CDR3 sequence is 19 residues long. CDR3 sequence (DNA): TGCACCAGCAGCCAGGGTTGCGCGGTTACGCCGTCATGCACAGATACGCAGTATTTT. Translating it yields CTSSQGCAVTPSCTDTQYF.

The chain links TRBV5-1 to TRBJ2-5, with D perhaps matching TRBD2 (5 bases). The germline V and J ends were trimmed by 10 bases and 1 base, with 8 bases remaining between them. There are 11 residues in the CDR3. Germline-derived CDR1 and CDR2 are SGHRS and YFSETQ. The CDR3 here is CADRGQETQYF. CDR3 nucleotide sequence: TGCGCCGACCGGGGCCAAGAGACCCAGTACTTC.

This rearrangement joins TRBV18 to TRBJ1-4; TRBD1 agrees at 8 bases. V lost 2 bases to trimming and J lost 2 bases; unmatched junction nucleotides: 4. The CDR3 loop spans 16 amino acids. CDR1 is KGHSH and CDR2 is LQKENI in the germline V gene. The CDR3 DNA is TGTGCCAGCTCACCATCCGACAGGGGCACTAATGAAAAACTGTTTTTT. It specifies CASSPSDRGTNEKLFF.

The CDR3 region is CASSQDAGTGAGGYTF. CDR3 DNA: TGCGCCAGCAGCCAAGATGCCGGGACAGGGGCGGGTGGCTACACCTTC. The chain links TRBV4-3 to TRBJ1-2; the match to TRBD1 covers 10 bases. Trimming removed 0 bases from V and 7 bases from J; junction bases left unmatched: 8. CDR1 and CDR2 from the germline V gene are LGHNA and YSLEER. There are 16 residues in the CDR3.

V gene TRBV29-1 combines with J gene TRBJ2-3, with 9 bases aligning to TRBD2. This CDR3 is 16 amino acids long. Per the germline V gene, CDR1 is SQVTM and CDR2 is ANQGSEA. J gave up 0 bases and V 2 bases, and 6 bases lay outside the gene matches. The CDR3 here is CSVEIRLAVSTDTQYF. The CDR3 nucleotides read TGCAGCGTTGAAATCAGACTAGCGGTTAGCACAGATACGCAGTATTTT.

This sequence joins TRBV5-1 and TRBJ1-1; 7 bases line up with TRBD1. The V gene's germline CDR1 is SGHRS and CDR2 YFSETQ. The CDR3 covers 16 residues. Trimming cost V 0 bases and J 2 bases; bases outside gene matches: 7. CDR3 amino acids: CASSLADRSSNTEAFF. In nucleotides, the CDR3 is TGCGCCAGCAGCTTGGCGGACAGGTCCTCTAACACTGAAGCTTTCTTT.

Only a few counts were recorded for this clone. The chain is built from TRBV5-5 and TRBJ1-5; TRBD1 aligns across 8 bases. Germline V gene lookup returns CDR1 SGHKS and CDR2 YYEKEE (reference sequence). This CDR3 is 16 amino acids long. The trim removed 4 bases at V and 6 bases at J, leaving 12 bases unmatched. Written as DNA, the CDR3 is TGTGCCAGCAGCCCAAGGACAGGGACAAGTAGTCAGCCCCAGCATTTT. Its protein is CASSPRTGTSSQPQHF.

This sequence joins TRBV25-1 and TRBJ1-5, with D perhaps TRBD1 (5 bases). CDR1 MGHDK and CDR2 SYGVNS come from the germline V gene. There are 14 residues in the CDR3. Trimming left V 1 base short and J 4 bases short, with 8 bases between. CDR3 loop: CASSELGVNQPQHF. The CDR3 region has the DNA TGTGCCAGCAGTGAATTAGGGGTTAATCAGCCCCAGCATTTT.

In its sample, this clone was seen a few times. J is TRBJ2-1 and V is TRBV7-2; D may be TRBD2 (6 bases). The CDR3 spans 15 residues. With 1 base removed from V and 6 bases from J, the gap between germline ends came to 13 bases. The germline V gene encodes CDR1 SGHTA and CDR2 FQGNSA. The CDR3 DNA sequence: TGTGCCAGCAGCTTAGAGGGTCTGGGGGGCAATGAGCAGTTCTTC. Its translation is CASSLEGLGGNEQFF.

The V call is TRBV4-3, the J call TRBJ2-1, with 11 bases that match TRBD2. V lost 4 bases to trimming and J lost 4 bases; unmatched junction nucleotides: 3. Germline lookup yields CDR1 LGHNA and CDR2 YSLEER. The CDR3 extends over 15 amino acids. The CDR3 nucleotides are TGCGCCAGCAGCCGGGGGACTAGCGGTTACAATGAGCAGTTCTTC. This encodes CASSRGTSGYNEQFF.

About this clone itself: Other DNA sequences in this sample translate to the same CDR3. This chain links TRBV27 with TRBJ1-1; possibly TRBD1 for D (6 bases). Germline lookup yields CDR1 MNHEY and CDR2 SMNVEV (reference sequence). CDR3 size: 14 residues. Trimming removed 3 bases from V and 3 bases from J, with 11 bases in between. The CDR3: CASSFGGRDTEAFF. DNA for the CDR3: TGTGCCAGCAGTTTTGGGGGCAGGGACACTGAAGCTTTCTTT.